A single sample gave rise to the 10 T cell receptor beta chains below, sequenced in a study of T cell responses to AZD1222 COVID-19 vaccine. The table came from immunoSEQ multiplex PCR; TCRdb's copy has only in-frame clones and leaves some out. The sample lists fewer than 130,000 clones, about 87% occurring once. This specimen consisted of peripheral blood, obtained 28 days after the second AZD1222 dose. These receptors were obtained from an adult who received the AZD1222 COVID-19 vaccine.

The chain joins TRBV20-1 to TRBJ2-7; D might be TRBD2 (5 bases). Between the trimmed V and J ends, which lost 3 bases and 1 base, there was a span of 16 bases. This CDR3 spans 15 amino acids. Germline lookup yields CDR1 DFQATT and CDR2 SNEGSKA (reference sequence). This CDR3 is CSASQTSGGSYEQYF. CDR3 DNA: TGCAGTGCTAGTCAAACATCCGGCGGGTCCTACGAGCAGTACTTC.

This chain connects TRBV11-2 to TRBJ2-5; D is possibly TRBD2 (5 bases). Germline values: CDR1 SGHAT, CDR2 FQNNGV. Trimming left V 5 bases short and J 9 bases short, with 13 bases between. The CDR3 runs 12 residues. The CDR3 region is CASSDGVLAQYF. For the CDR3, the DNA is TGTGCCAGCAGCGACGGGGTATTGGCCCAGTACTTC.

The table lists this clone with a few counts. Other DNA sequences of this sample code for an identical CDR3. The chain is built from TRBV11-2 and TRBJ1-2; no definite D call. The CDR3 is 13 residues long. CDR1 is SGHAT, CDR2 FQNNGV, per germline. Trimming removed 1 base from V and 1 base from J, with 4 bases in between. CDR3 sequence: CASSLGVNYGYTF. For the CDR3, the DNA is TGTGCCAGCAGCTTAGGCGTTAACTATGGCTACACCTTC.

The rearrangement uses TRBV12-5 and TRBJ2-2; 11 bases map to TRBD2. V gave up 11 bases and J gave up 1 base; unmatched junction bases: 24. Looked up from germline, CDR1 is LGHNT and CDR2 is FRNRAP. The CDR3 runs to 21 residues. In DNA, the CDR3 is TGTGCTGGGGAACTGGGACTAGCGGCAGATTACGAGCATTTGAACACCGGGGAGCTGTTTTTT. Protein: CAGELGLAADYEHLNTGELFF.

The chain combines TRBV28 with TRBJ1-2; maybe TRBD1 (6 bases). This CDR3 spans 12 amino acids. Trimming took 4 bases from V and 8 from J, leaving 11 bases between them. Germline CDR1 is MDHEN and CDR2 is SYDVKM. The CDR3 region is CASSWAGGGYTF. The CDR3 coding sequence is TGTGCCAGCAGTTGGGCCGGGGGCGGCTACACCTTC.

The V gene is TRBV19, the J gene TRBJ1-2; D is ambiguous. The CDR3 is 15 residues long. Germline lookup yields CDR1 LNHDA and CDR2 SQIVND (reference sequence). Between the trimmed V and J ends, which lost 3 bases and 2 bases, there was a span of 13 bases. This chain's CDR3 is CASSMESGYNYGYTF. As DNA, the CDR3 is TGTGCCAGTAGTATGGAATCGGGGTACAACTATGGCTACACCTTC.

The chain joins TRBV5-1 to TRBJ1-2; D gene unclear. Trimming left V 1 base short and J 2 bases short, with 6 bases between. Germline lookup yields CDR1 SGHRS and CDR2 YFSETQ. The CDR3 has 13 residues. CDR3 loop: CASSLSGNYGYTF. CDR3 coding DNA: TGCGCCAGCAGCTTGAGCGGGAACTATGGCTACACCTTC.

J is TRBJ2-3 and V is TRBV6-5; D possibly corresponds to TRBD1 (5 bases). V shed 11 bases and J shed 1 base, with 13 bases lying between them. In germline, CDR1 is MNHEY, CDR2 SVGAGI. The CDR3 contains 13 residues. The CDR3, as DNA: TGTGCCTCCAGGGTCGCGGGCACAGATACGCAGTATTTT. Its protein product is CASRVAGTDTQYF.

The chain is built from TRBV6-2 or TRBV6-3 and TRBJ1-4; D may be TRBD1 (5 bases). There are 14 residues in the CDR3. The germline gives CDR1 MNHEY, CDR2 SVGEGT. V was cut by 2 bases and J by 7 bases, with 11 bases left in between. CDR3 residues: CASSYRPGGEKLFF. The CDR3 coding sequence is TGTGCCAGCAGTTACCGGCCCGGGGGTGAAAAACTGTTTTTT.

V gene TRBV7-8 combines with J gene TRBJ2-7; 7 bases map to TRBD2. V gave up 1 base and J gave up 7 bases; unmatched junction bases: 7. CDR1 and CDR2 from the germline V gene are SGHVS and FQNEAQ. This CDR3 has 14 residues. CDR3 DNA: TGTGCCAGCAGCTTAGGGCGGGAGCTGAGTGAGCAGTACTTC. Its translation: CASSLGRELSEQYF.